The sample holds many counts of the clone carrying this TCR beta chain. Its antigen is still unknown. The data stem from a study of regulatory T cells in long-lasting Graves disease. HTBI primers from iRepertoire and Arm-PCR of CDR3 regions yielded the TCR beta libraries. As originally analysed: Analysis of the samples identified under 80 TRBV and 15 or so TRBJ segments. MiXCR, run by TCRdb on the multiplex PCR reads, gives a single entry per CDR3 protein. TCRdb, not the original authors, processed these V and J calls. The sample consists of 350,000 to 500,000 distinct CDR3 sequences, around 20% of them appearing once. As for time point: persistent/refractory GD, antithyroid drugs over 5 years with positive TRAb. Making the TCR library involved RNA that had been extracted from PBMCs. Trimming removed 3 bases at V and 0 bases at J, with 14 bases between. This CDR3 is built from 15 residues. Germline-derived CDR1 and CDR2 are DFQATT and SNEGSKA (reference sequence).

Findings and caveats of the study: When disease was persistent, TRBV28, TRBJ1-2 and TRBJ2-5 were the favored segments.

The receptor's source is a female donor with Graves disease. The V and J genes are TRBV20-1 and TRBJ1-1; a weak D match, TRBD1 (6 bases). The starting material was peripheral blood mononuclear cells (PBMCs), obtained when the disease was refractory, from a patient treated with antithyroid drugs. This CDR3 reads CSASPNRVMNTEAFF. As DNA, the CDR3 is TGCAGTGCTAGCCCGAACAGGGTAATGAACACTGAAGCTTTCTTT.